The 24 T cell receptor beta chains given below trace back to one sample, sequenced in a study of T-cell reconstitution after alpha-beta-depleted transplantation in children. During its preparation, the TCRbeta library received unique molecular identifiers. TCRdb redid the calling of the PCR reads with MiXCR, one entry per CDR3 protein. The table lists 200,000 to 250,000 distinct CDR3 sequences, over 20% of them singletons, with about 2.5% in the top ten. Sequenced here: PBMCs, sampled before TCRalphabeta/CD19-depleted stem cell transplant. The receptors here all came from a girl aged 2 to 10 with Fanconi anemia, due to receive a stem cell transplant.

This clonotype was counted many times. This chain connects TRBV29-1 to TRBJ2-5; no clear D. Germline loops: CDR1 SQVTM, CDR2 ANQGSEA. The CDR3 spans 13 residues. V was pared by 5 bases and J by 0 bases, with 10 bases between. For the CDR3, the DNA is TGCAGCGTTAATCCCTTGTACCAAGAGACCCAGTACTTC. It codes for CSVNPLYQETQYF.

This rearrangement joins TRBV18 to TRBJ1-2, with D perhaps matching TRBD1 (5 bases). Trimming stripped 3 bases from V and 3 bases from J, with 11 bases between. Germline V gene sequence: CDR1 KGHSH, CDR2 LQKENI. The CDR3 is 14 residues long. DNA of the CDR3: TGTGCCAGCTCACCGCCCGGGACCGACTATGGCTACACCTTC. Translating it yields CASSPPGTDYGYTF.

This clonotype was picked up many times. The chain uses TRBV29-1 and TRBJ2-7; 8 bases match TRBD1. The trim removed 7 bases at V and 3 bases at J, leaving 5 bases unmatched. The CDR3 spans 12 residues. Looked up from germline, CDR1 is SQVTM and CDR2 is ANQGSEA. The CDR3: CSGGQGSYEQYF. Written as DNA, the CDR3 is TGCAGCGGCGGACAGGGTAGCTACGAGCAGTACTTC.

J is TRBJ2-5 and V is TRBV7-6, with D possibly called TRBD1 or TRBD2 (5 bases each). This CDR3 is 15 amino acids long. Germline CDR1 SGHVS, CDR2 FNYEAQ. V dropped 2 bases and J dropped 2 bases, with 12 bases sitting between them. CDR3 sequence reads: CASSLSGTSQETQYF. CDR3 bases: TGTGCCAGCAGCTTATCAGGGACCTCACAAGAGACCCAGTACTTC.

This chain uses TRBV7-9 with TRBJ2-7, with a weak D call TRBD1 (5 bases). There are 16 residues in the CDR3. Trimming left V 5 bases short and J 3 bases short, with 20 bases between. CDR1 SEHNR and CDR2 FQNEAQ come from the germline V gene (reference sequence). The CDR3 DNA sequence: TGTGCCAGCAGCAATCACCAACGACAGCCAAGCTACGAGCAGTACTTC. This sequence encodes CASSNHQRQPSYEQYF. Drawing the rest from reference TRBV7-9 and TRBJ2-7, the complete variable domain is DTGVSQNPRHKITKRGQNVTFRCDPISEHNRLYWYRQTLGQGPEFLTYFQNEAQLEKSRLLSDRFSAERPKGSFSTLEIQRTEQGDSAMYLCASSNHQRQPSYEQYFGPGTRLTVT.

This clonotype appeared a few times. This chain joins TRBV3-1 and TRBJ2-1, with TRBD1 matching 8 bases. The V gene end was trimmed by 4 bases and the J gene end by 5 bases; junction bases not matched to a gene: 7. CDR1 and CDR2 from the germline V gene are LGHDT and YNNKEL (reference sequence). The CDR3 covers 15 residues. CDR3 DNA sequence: TGTGCCAGCAGCCGGGACAGGTCGGTGGACAATGAGCAGTTCTTC. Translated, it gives CASSRDRSVDNEQFF.

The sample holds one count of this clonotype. CDR3 region: CASSFWTGDMAQPQHF. CDR3 in DNA: TGTGCCAGCAGCTTCTGGACAGGGGATATGGCGCAGCCCCAGCATTTT. J is TRBJ1-5 and V is TRBV11-1; TRBD1 agrees at 9 bases. The CDR3 runs 16 residues. In germline, CDR1 is SGHAT, CDR2 FQDESV (reference sequence). Trimming removed 3 bases from V and 7 bases from J; junction bases left unmatched: 10.

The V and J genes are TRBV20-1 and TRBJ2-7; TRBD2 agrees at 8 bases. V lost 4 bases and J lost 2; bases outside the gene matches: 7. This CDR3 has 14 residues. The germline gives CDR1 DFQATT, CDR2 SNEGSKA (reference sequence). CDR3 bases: TGCAGTGCTATGGTAGGCGGGGGGACCTACGAGCAGTACTTC. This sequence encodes CSAMVGGGTYEQYF.

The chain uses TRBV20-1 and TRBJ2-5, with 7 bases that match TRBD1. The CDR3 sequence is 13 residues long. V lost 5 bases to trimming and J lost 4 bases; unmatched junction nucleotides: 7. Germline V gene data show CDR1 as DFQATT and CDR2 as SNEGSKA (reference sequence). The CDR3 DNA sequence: TGCAGTGCTCGCATGGGACAGAGAGAGACCCAGTACTTC. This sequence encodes CSARMGQRETQYF.

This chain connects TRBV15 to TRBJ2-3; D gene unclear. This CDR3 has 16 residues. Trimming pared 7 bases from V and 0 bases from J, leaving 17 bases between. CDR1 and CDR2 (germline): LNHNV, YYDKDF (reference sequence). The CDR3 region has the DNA TGTGCCACCAAGAAGGTCCGGGTACTTAGCACAGATACGCAGTATTTT. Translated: CATKKVRVLSTDTQYF.

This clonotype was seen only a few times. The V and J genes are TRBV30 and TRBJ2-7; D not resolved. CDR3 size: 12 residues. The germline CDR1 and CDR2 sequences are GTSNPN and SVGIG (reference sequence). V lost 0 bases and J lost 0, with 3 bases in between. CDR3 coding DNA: TGTGCCTGGAGTGTACTCTCCTACGAGCAGTACTTC. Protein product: CAWSVLSYEQYF. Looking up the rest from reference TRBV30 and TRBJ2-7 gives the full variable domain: SQTIHQWPATLVQPVGSPLSLECTVEGTSNPNLYWYRQAAGRGLQLLFYSVGIGQISSEVPQNLSASRPQDRQFILSSKKLLLSDSGFYLCAWSVLSYEQYFGPGTRLTVT.

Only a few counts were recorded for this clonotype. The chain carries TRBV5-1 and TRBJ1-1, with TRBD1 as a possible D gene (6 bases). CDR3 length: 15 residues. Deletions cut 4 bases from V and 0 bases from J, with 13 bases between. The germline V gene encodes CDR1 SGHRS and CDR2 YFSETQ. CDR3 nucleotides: TGCGCCAGCAGCGGAGGGGGGCACATGAACACTGAAGCTTTCTTT. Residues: CASSGGGHMNTEAFF. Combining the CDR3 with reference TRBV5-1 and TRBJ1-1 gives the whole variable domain KAGVTQTPRYLIKTRGQQVTLSCSPISGHRSVSWYQQTPGQGLQFLFEYFSETQRNKGNFPGRFSGRQFSNSRSEMNVSTLELGDSALYLCASSGGGHMNTEAFFGQGTRLTVV.

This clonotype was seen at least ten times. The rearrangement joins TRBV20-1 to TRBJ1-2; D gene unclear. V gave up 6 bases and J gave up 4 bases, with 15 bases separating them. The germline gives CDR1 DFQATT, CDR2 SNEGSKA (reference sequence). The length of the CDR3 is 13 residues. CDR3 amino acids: CSARTPSGYGYTF. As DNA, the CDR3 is TGCAGTGCCCGGACTCCTTCGGGCTATGGCTACACCTTC.

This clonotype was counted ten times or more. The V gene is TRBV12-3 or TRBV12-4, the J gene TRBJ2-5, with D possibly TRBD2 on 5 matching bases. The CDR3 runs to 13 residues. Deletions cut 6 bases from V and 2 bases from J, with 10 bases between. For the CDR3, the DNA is TGTGCCAGCAGACCCGGGGTTCAAGAGACCCAGTACTTC. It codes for CASRPGVQETQYF.

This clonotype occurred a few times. The CDR3 is CASSIRYEQYF. CDR3 sequence (DNA): TGTGCCAGCAGCATCCGATACGAGCAGTACTTC. The chain recombines TRBV11-1 with TRBJ2-7, with D unresolved. CDR1 and CDR2 (germline): SGHAT, FQDESV (reference sequence). The CDR3 consists of 11 residues. V lost 5 bases and J lost 4, with 6 bases in between. The full variable domain, its missing parts supplied by reference TRBV11-1 and TRBJ2-7, is EAEVAQSPRYKITEKSQAVAFWCDPISGHATLYWYRQILGQGPELLVQFQDESVVDDSQLPKDRFSAERLKGVDSTLKIQPAELGDSAMYLCASSIRYEQYFGPGTRLTVT.

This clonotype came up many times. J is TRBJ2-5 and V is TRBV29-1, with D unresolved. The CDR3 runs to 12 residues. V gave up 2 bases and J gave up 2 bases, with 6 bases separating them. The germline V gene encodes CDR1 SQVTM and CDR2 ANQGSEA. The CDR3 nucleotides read TGCAGCGTTGAACAGGAGCAAGAGACCCAGTACTTC. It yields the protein CSVEQEQETQYF.

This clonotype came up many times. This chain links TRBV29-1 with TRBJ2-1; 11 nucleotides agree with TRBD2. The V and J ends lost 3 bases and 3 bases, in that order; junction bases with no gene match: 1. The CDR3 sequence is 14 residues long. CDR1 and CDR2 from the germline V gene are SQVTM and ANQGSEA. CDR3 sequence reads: CSVEGLAVYNEQFF. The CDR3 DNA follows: TGCAGCGTTGAGGGACTAGCGGTCTACAATGAGCAGTTCTTC.

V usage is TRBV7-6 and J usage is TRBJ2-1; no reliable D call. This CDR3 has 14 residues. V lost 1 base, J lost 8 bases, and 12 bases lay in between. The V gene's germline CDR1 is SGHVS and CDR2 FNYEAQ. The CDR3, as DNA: TGTGCCAGCAGCTTAGGGGTGCACGGCGATGAGCAGTTCTTC. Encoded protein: CASSLGVHGDEQFF.

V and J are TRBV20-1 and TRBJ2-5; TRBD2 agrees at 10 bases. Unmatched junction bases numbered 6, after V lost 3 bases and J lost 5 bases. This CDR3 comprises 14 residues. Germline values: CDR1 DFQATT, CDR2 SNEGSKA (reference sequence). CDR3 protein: CSASSGRLGETQYF. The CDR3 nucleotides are TGCAGTGCTAGTAGCGGGAGGCTTGGCGAGACCCAGTACTTC.

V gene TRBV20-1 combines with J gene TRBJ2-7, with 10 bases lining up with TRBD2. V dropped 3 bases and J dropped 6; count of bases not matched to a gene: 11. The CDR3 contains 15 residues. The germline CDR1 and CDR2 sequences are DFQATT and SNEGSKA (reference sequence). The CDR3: CSASGQAGGPREQYF. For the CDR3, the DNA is TGCAGTGCTAGTGGTCAAGCGGGAGGGCCACGCGAGCAGTACTTC.

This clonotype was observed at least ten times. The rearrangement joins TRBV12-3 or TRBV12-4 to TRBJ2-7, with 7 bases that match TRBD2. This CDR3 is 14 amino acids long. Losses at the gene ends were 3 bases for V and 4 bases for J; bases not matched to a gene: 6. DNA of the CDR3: TGTGCCAGCAGTTTCGCCGGGACTAAATACGAGCAGTACTTC. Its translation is CASSFAGTKYEQYF.

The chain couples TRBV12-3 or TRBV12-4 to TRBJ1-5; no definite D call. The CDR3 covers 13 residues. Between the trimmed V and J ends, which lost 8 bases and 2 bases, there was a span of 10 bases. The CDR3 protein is CASSRRGNQPQHF. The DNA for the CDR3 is TGTGCCAGCTCGCGACGGGGCAATCAGCCCCAGCATTTT.

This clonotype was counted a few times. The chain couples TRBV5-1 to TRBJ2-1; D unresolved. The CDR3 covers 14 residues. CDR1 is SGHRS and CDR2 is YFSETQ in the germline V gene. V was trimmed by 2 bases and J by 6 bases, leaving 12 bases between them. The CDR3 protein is CASSFTDRPNEQFF. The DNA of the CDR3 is TGCGCCAGCAGCTTCACCGATCGTCCCAATGAGCAGTTCTTC.

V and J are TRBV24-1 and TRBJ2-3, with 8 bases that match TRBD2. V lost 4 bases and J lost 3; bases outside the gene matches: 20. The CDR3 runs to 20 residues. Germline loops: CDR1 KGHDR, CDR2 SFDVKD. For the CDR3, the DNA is TGTGCCACCAGTGACCCCTCGCGAGCGGGAGTTCGATGGGAAACAGATACGCAGTATTTT. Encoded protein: CATSDPSRAGVRWETDTQYF.